The source of this T cell receptor (beta chain) is a study of blood T cell repertoires in COVID-19. Turning to the study itself: Italy, Spain and the United States were the sources of the convalescent and acute COVID-19 samples. Nucleic acid was either cDNA or gDNA, and it came from T cells, B-cell-depleted T cells, or PBMCs.

Methods used by the authors: For nucleated cells, counts were estimated from reference gene primer amplification. Clones were read by immunoSEQ multiplex PCR, and TCRdb kept only the in-frame ones, dropping some. V, J and clone size are those of that table, while D and trimming were read from the DNA. The sample includes almost 200,000 clones, roughly nine tenths of them seen just once. Trimming pared 1 base from V and 8 bases from J, leaving 21 bases between. CDR1 and CDR2 (germline): SEHNR, FQNEAQ (reference sequence). The CDR3 has 17 amino acids. The material sequenced was peripheral blood. The sequence was collected from a woman in her 70s with acute or convalescent COVID-19. The chain couples TRBV7-9 to TRBJ2-1; D possibly corresponds to TRBD1 (5 bases). The CDR3 DNA reads TGTGCCAGCAGCTTAGGGCAGGGTTTTGCCGGGTATTATGAGCAGTTCTTC. Encoded protein: CASSLGQGFAGYYEQFF.